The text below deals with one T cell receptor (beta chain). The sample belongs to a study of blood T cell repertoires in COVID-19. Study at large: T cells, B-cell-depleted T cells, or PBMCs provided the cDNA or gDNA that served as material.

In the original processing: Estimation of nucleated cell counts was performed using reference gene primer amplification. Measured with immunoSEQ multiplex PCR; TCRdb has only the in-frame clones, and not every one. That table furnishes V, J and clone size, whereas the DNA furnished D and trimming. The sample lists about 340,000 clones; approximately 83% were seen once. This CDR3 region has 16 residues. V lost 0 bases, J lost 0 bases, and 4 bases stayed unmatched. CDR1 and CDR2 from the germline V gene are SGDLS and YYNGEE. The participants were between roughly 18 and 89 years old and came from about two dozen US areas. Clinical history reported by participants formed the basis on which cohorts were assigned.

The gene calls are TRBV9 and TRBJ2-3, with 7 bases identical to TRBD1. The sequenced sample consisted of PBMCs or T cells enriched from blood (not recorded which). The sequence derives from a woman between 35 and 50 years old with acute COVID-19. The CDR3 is CASSVEDRASTDTQYF. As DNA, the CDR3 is TGTGCCAGCAGCGTAGAAGACAGGGCCAGCACAGATACGCAGTATTTT.